This T cell receptor beta chain was retrieved from a study of vaccination effects on CD4 cells after COVID-19. Germline CDR1 MNHEY, CDR2 SVGAGI. The V end lost 2 bases, the J end lost 0 bases, and 5 bases lay between the germline ends. This CDR3 has 14 amino acids. The table lists this clone with a few counts. Its antigen is not known. Other DNA variants within this sample encode the same CDR3. Subsequent to 10 days of culture, CD4+ T cells were isolated. The protocol was immunoSEQ multiplex PCR, while the TCRdb copy is restricted to in-frame clones and leaves out a portion. The profile shows 31,000 or so clones, about 71% of them singletons.

The sample was CD4+ T cells from PBMCs cultured without peptide, taken before COVID-19 vaccination. The chain employs TRBV6-5 and TRBJ1-3; D is undetermined. The sequence derives from a human donor who received a COVID-19 vaccine. This chain's CDR3 is CASSYRFSGNTIYF. The CDR3 DNA is TGTGCCAGCAGTTACAGGTTCTCTGGAAACACCATATATTTT.